This T cell receptor beta chain was recorded in a study of blood T cell repertoires in COVID-19. Study information: Spain, Italy and the United States supplied samples that represented acute and convalescent COVID-19. PBMCs, B-cell-depleted T cells, or T cells provided the cDNA or gDNA that made up the material.

Germline CDR1 SGDLS, CDR2 YYNGEE. The germline V and J ends were trimmed by 0 bases and 7 bases, with 8 bases remaining between them. The CDR3 loop spans 14 amino acids. This table comes from immunoSEQ multiplex PCR, and its TCRdb copy is limited to in-frame clones, with some not included. The table has roughly 86,000 clones, around 81% seen once; the top ten hold 6.3%. There are many counts of this clone. The sequence came from a man between 60 and 70 years old with acute or convalescent COVID-19. The V call is TRBV9, the J call TRBJ1-6; D gene ambiguous. Specimen: peripheral blood. As DNA, the CDR3 is TGTGCCAGCAGCGTAGCTGACTTAAATTCACCCCTCCACTTT. The encoded protein is CASSVADLNSPLHF.